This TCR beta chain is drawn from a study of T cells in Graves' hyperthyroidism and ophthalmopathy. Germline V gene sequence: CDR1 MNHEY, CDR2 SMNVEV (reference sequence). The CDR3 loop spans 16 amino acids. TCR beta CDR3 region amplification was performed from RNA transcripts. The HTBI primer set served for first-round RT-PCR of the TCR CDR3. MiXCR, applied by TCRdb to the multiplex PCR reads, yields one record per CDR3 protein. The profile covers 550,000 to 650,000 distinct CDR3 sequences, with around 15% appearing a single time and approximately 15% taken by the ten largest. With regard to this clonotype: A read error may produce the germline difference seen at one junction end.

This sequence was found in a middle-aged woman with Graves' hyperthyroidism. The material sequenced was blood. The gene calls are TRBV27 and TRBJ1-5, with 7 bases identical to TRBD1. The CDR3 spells CTSSSQGSTLNQPQHF. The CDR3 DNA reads TGTACCAGCAGTTCACAGGGGAGCACCCTCAATCAGCCCCAGCATTTT.